The present T cell receptor (beta chain) was sequenced within a study of blood T cell repertoires in COVID-19. Study details: Samples of COVID-19 (acute and convalescent) were obtained from the United States, Italy and Spain. The analysed material was cDNA or gDNA that came from T cells, B-cell-depleted T cells, or PBMCs.

The data were produced by immunoSEQ multiplex PCR, yet TCRdb's version contains in-frame clones alone and is incomplete. The sample comprises roughly 210,000 clones, approximately 80% of which are singletons, and roughly a tenth rests with the top ten. The sequence derives from an elderly woman with COVID-19, enrolled during active disease. The sample consisted of peripheral blood.

The CDR3: CASSNPGQLSSGNTIYF. The CDR3, as DNA: TGTGCCAGTAGTAATCCGGGACAGCTAAGCTCTGGAAACACCATATATTTT. The chain employs TRBV19 and TRBJ1-3; 7 bases line up with TRBD1. Looked up from germline, CDR1 is LNHDA and CDR2 is SQIVND (reference sequence). Unmatched junction bases numbered 9, after V lost 4 bases and J lost 0 bases. The CDR3 spans 17 residues.